The TCR beta chain under discussion was sequenced for a study of blood T cells in healthy people across ages. Trimming cost V 5 bases and J 1 base; bases outside gene matches: 11. The CDR3 is 17 residues long. Note on this clonotype: What it binds is not known.

The use of a sample-barcoded 5' primer and a J-beta primer mix characterized a second PCR of about 7 to 12 cycles. A tag from a template-switch adaptor with 12 random nucleotides marked each cDNA molecule. TCRdb recomputed calls from the 5' RACE reads with MiXCR, one row per CDR3 protein. Found here are roughly 500,000 distinct CDR3 sequences, about 25% of them singletons; the top ten hold under 9%. Study findings and constraints: A greater number of naive CD4+ cells and higher diversity distinguished long-lived donors from aged donors.

These data also featured in a second study, about T cells of mothers and their children. This second study notes: Overlap ran slightly, non-significantly higher for related than unrelated mother-child pairs.

This sequence was found in a boy aged 5-17 years in good health. The chain employs TRBV12-3 or TRBV12-4 and TRBJ2-7; 10 positions match TRBD2. Specimen: blood. This CDR3 reads CASSRRGGTSASYEQYF. CDR3 coding DNA: TGTGCCAGCAGTAGGAGGGGGGGGACTAGCGCGTCCTACGAGCAGTACTTC.